These T cell receptor beta chains were read from a single sample in a study of T cell changes during pregnancy in multiple sclerosis. The protocol was immunoSEQ multiplex PCR, while the TCRdb copy is restricted to in-frame clones and leaves out a portion. The sample lists around 19,000 clones; 88% were seen once. The source material was CD8+ T cells from peripheral blood mononuclear cells, sampled in the third trimester of pregnancy. These receptors were obtained from a female donor in good health, enrolled as a control in a pregnancy study. CDR3s leave out the opening cysteine and the closing phenylalanine or tryptophan.

v_gene,j_gene,CDR3aa
TRBV7-8,TRBJ2-5,ASTTSGYQETQY
TRBV6-5,TRBJ2-2,ASFWGPNTGELF
TRBV7-9,TRBJ2-5,ASSFEVEETQY
TRBV16,TRBJ2-7,ASSQSRQGNEQY
TRBV6-1,TRBJ2-3,ATGRPYTDTQY
TRBV6-7,TRBJ2-7,ASSTVAGVYEQY
TRBV7-2,TRBJ2-3,ASSVTSADTQY
TRBV5-6,TRBJ1-2,ASSFRAPRGEGGYT
TRBV5-1,TRBJ1-2,ASSSGRVTYGYT
TRBV6-1,TRBJ2-3,ASSIAGGPDTQY
TRBV7-2,TRBJ2-2,ASSLLGGAIYTGELF
TRBV2,TRBJ2-7,ASSYTSGHNYEQY
TRBV15,TRBJ2-1,ATTETSSYNEQF
TRBV15,TRBJ2-2,ATSREGLSGGRNTGELF
TRBV5-4,TRBJ2-7,ASSSGLSYEQY
TRBV7-9,TRBJ2-5,ASSLPPGTSGGETQY
TRBV19,TRBJ1-1,ASSTRLGGNTEAF
TRBV7-9,TRBJ1-1,ASSPRRGMNTEAF
TRBV6-6,TRBJ1-1,ASSPTTGDTEAF
TRBV7-9,TRBJ2-2,ASSSGTGGTGELF
TRBV9,TRBJ2-7,ASSVGSESYEQY
TRBV6-6,TRBJ1-2,ASSYYRQGYYGYT
TRBV13,TRBJ1-1,ASSWGVATEAF
TRBV7-3,TRBJ2-1,ASSLGGGLYNEQF
TRBV14,TRBJ2-7,ASSPLAGEGFEQY
TRBV2,TRBJ2-1,AIGQPSYNEQF
TRBV7-2,TRBJ2-3,ASSATSGSTDTQY
TRBV7-2,TRBJ1-2,ASSFGGGALYGYT
TRBV6-5,TRBJ1-5,ASSPDRGNQPQH
TRBV7-9,TRBJ1-4,ASSTDTLHPEKLF
TRBV19,TRBJ1-1,ASSISGGSEAF
TRBV19,TRBJ1-5,ASNTGTGYVQPQH
TRBV7-8,TRBJ2-3,ASSSEDRNTDTQY
TRBV4-1,TRBJ1-1,ASSQDVWAGTEAF
TRBV30,TRBJ1-5,AWAPGLSNQPQH
TRBV11-2,TRBJ2-3,ASSLDPGDTQY
TRBV1,TRBJ1-2,TSSHPIGQGGDYGYT
TRBV4-2,TRBJ2-3,ASSQEGRGGADTQY
TRBV13,TRBJ2-1,ASSIGTVAL
TRBV19,TRBJ2-3,ASSILLEDTQY
TRBV5-1,TRBJ2-1,ASSPTGGQEQF
TRBV7-9,TRBJ2-5,ASSAAPGQGNETQY
TRBV6-5,TRBJ2-7,AVRGPGRNYEQY
TRBV21-1,TRBJ1-2,ANLTPTASIPRGYT
TRBV7-2,TRBJ2-7,ASSLATGGLHSYEQY
TRBV21-1,TRBJ2-7,ASSKWLAGLYEQY
TRBV7-9,TRBJ1-2,ASSLAGGVPRNGYT
TRBV10-3,TRBJ1-1,AITEKEGGATEAF
TRBV4-1,TRBJ2-1,ASSQPLTGNNEQF
TRBV7-9,TRBJ2-7,ASSGTSGTYEQY
TRBV6-1,TRBJ2-5,ASSESWGLGETQY
TRBV21-1,TRBJ2-6,ASQAEDRGHSGANVLT
TRBV6-1,TRBJ1-5,ASSTYRESQPQH
TRBV7-2,TRBJ2-2,ASSSPDFPGELF
TRBV10-3,TRBJ2-1,ASSHGGEQF
TRBV7-9,TRBJ2-2,ASDGGRFPGELF
TRBV5-8,TRBJ2-2,ASRETEHTGELF
TRBV28,TRBJ2-7,ASQKVEGGSYEQY
TRBV30,TRBJ2-7,AWSVSGGYEQY
TRBV6-6,TRBJ1-2,ASSTRTGRAKGYT